Listed below are T cell receptor beta chains from one sample, sequenced in a study of pediatric ulcerative colitis. Assay: immunoSEQ multiplex PCR; the TCRdb copy retains only in-frame clones and omits some. The sample contains 40,000 to 55,000 clones, 78% of which appear only once. The material sequenced was gut tissue. The receptors originated from a girl between 5 and 17 years old with moderate ulcerative colitis. Each CDR3 is given with its conserved first and last residue. Each record gives: clone size, V gene, J gene, D gene, CDR3 protein, CDR3 DNA. D genes are given only for firm matches. Rows give clone size only sometimes, using once, few, many, or a class for an expanded clone.

few	TRBV19	TRBJ1-4	TRBD1	CASSTTRQGRSKLFF	TGTGCCAGTAGTACTACGCGACAGGGGCGGTCAAAACTGTTTTTT
-	TRBV6-5	TRBJ1-4	-	CASSSMDKRGEKLFF	TGTGCCAGCAGTTCAATGGACAAAAGGGGTGAAAAACTGTTTTTT
-	TRBV27	TRBJ2-3	TRBD2	CASSLSRLAGSTDTQYF	TGTGCCAGCAGTTTAAGTAGGCTAGCGGGGAGCACAGATACGCAGTATTTT
-	TRBV19	TRBJ2-7	TRBD1	CASSTGPGQGALEQYF	TGTGCCAGTAGTACCGGACCGGGACAGGGGGCTCTTGAGCAGTACTTC
-	TRBV5-1	TRBJ2-2	TRBD2	CASAPRTSGRPGELFF	TGCGCCAGCGCACCCCGGACTAGCGGGAGACCCGGGGAGCTGTTTTTT
-	TRBV5-1	TRBJ2-3	TRBD2	CASSLGVAGGRTDTQYF	TGCGCCAGCAGCTTGGGAGTAGCGGGGGGCCGCACAGATACGCAGTATTTT
-	TRBV7-9	TRBJ2-1	-	CASSGSLGEQFF	TGTGCCAGCAGCGGGTCTCTGGGTGAGCAGTTCTTC
-	TRBV4-2	TRBJ2-3	TRBD2	CASRGLAGGNTQYF	TGTGCCAGCAGAGGACTAGCGGGAGGGAATACGCAGTATTTT
-	TRBV7-8	TRBJ2-1	-	CASSLADRFDEQFF	TGTGCCAGCAGCTTAGCTGACAGGTTCGATGAGCAGTTCTTC
-	TRBV18	TRBJ2-1	-	CASSLKWGDEQFF	TGTGCCAGCTCACTGAAGTGGGGGGATGAGCAGTTCTTC
-	TRBV11-1	TRBJ2-1	-	CASSFGGLSYNEQFF	TGTGCCAGCAGCTTTGGGGGCCTCTCCTACAATGAGCAGTTCTTC